This TCR beta chain was identified during a study of cytomegalovirus exposure and HLA in healthy donors. In the study overall: The study placed 80% to 90% of its approximately 360 genotyped donors in the Caucasian-associated ancestry cluster. Findings and limits, study-wide: Reportedly, TCR beta sequences accurately predicted HLA-A and HLA-B alleles in most subjects. The study put 150 or so TCR beta chains on its list as cytomegalovirus-associated.

Remarks on this clone: Its antigen is unidentified.

The CDR3 is 13 residues long. V lost 6 bases and J lost 6, with 11 bases in between. From germline, CDR1 is SNHLY and CDR2 FYNNEI. Primers: 60 Vbeta forward and 13 Jbeta reverse. Data came from immunoSEQ multiplex PCR; TCRdb stores just in-frame clones and leaves some out. The sample has fewer than 120,000 clones, roughly 86% seen once. The receptor comes from a man between 35 and 55 years old in good health and CMV-seronegative. The rearrangement joins TRBV2 to TRBJ1-4, with unresolved D. Source material: PBMCs. The CDR3 is CASRPGPYEKLFF. In DNA form, the CDR3 reads TGTGCCAGCAGACCGGGTCCCTATGAAAAACTGTTTTTT.